The 16 T cell receptor beta chains listed next were all sequenced from one sample in a study of blood T cell repertoires in COVID-19 (dated by TCRdb to the early 2020s). Library generation was performed with the immunoSEQ multiplex PCR assay. Here the immuneACCESS table is served through TCRdb, limited to in-frame sequences with V and J called. Missing clones are a known gap in these copies; in checked studies unresolved V genes cover under half, and the rest lacks a known reason. For this sample the table gives about 280,000 clones, of which roughly 80% were detected only once. Clones ranked in the top ten supply approximately 5% of the sample. Sequencing used PBMCs or T cells enriched from blood (not recorded which). The receptors were sampled from a man aged 35-49 years who had been exposed to COVID-19.

The V gene is TRBV19, the J gene TRBJ2-1; 8 nucleotides align to TRBD2. V gave up 5 bases and J gave up 4 bases; unmatched junction bases: 7. This CDR3 is 15 amino acids long. Germline CDR1 and CDR2: LNHDA and SQIVND (reference sequence). CDR3 DNA sequence: TGTGCCAGTAGTTCCCGGGTAGCGGGATACAATGAGCAGTTCTTC. This codes for CASSSRVAGYNEQFF.

V gene TRBV23-1 combines with J gene TRBJ1-5; no clear D gene. TRBV23-1 is an ORF; its function is uncertain. The V gene lost 2 bases and the J gene lost 0 bases, with 11 bases spanning the gap. The CDR3 runs to 16 residues. In DNA form, the CDR3 reads TGCGCCAGCAGTCAAGCTGGGAGATCTAGCAATCAGCCCCAGCATTTT. Translation: CASSQAGRSSNQPQHF.

V gene TRBV30 combines with J gene TRBJ2-3; a possible D gene is TRBD2 (6 bases). From germline, CDR1 is GTSNPN and CDR2 SVGIG (reference sequence). V dropped 8 bases and J dropped 0 bases, with 15 bases sitting between them. The CDR3 contains 14 residues. This CDR3 reads CAGTRDSSTDTQYF. CDR3 nucleotide sequence: TGTGCCGGGACCCGGGACTCCAGCACAGATACGCAGTATTTT.

This clone showed up many times. This chain uses TRBV5-3 with TRBJ1-2; 7 bases align to TRBD1. TRBV5-3 is placed among ORFs of uncertain function. V was pared by 4 bases and J by 4 bases, with 4 bases of the junction left unmatched. This CDR3 is 13 amino acids long. CDR3 coding DNA: TGTGCCAGAAGCACCGGACAGGTCTATGGCTACACCTTC. It codes for CARSTGQVYGYTF.

This chain uses TRBV7-2 with TRBJ2-2; D may be TRBD1 (5 bases). The CDR3 is 13 amino acids. Per the germline V gene, CDR1 is SGHTA and CDR2 is FQGNSA. The germline V and J ends were trimmed by 5 bases and 5 bases, with 9 bases remaining between them. The CDR3 loop reads CASSKSGTGELFF. CDR3 bases: TGTGCCAGCAGCAAATCAGGGACCGGGGAGCTGTTTTTT.

This clone appeared a single time. The rearrangement links TRBV2 to TRBJ2-3; 10 positions match TRBD2. This CDR3 spans 15 amino acids. V was pared by 8 bases and J by 2 bases, with 7 bases of the junction left unmatched. Germline lookup yields CDR1 SNHLY and CDR2 FYNNEI. CDR3 nucleotides: TGTGCCAGCGGACCCGGGACTAGCGTCACAGATACGCAGTATTTT. Translating gives CASGPGTSVTDTQYF.

The chain couples TRBV12-3 or TRBV12-4 to TRBJ2-1, with 8 bases fitting TRBD2. There are 13 residues in the CDR3. V lost 5 bases, J lost 8 bases, and 5 bases stayed unmatched. The CDR3 loop is CASSLGLADEQFF. The CDR3 nucleotides read TGTGCCAGCAGTCTCGGACTAGCCGATGAGCAGTTCTTC.

The chain carries TRBV20-1 and TRBJ2-1; no clear D gene. Between the trimmed V and J ends, which lost 3 bases and 9 bases, there was a span of 12 bases. The CDR3 has 12 residues. Germline loops: CDR1 DFQATT, CDR2 SNEGSKA (reference sequence). The CDR3 loop reads CSASRMGAEQFF. CDR3 DNA sequence: TGCAGTGCTAGTAGGATGGGCGCTGAGCAGTTCTTC.

The chain is built from TRBV27 and TRBJ2-3; D is ambiguous. Trimming left V 7 bases short and J 4 bases short, with 6 bases between. This CDR3 has 11 residues. Germline loops: CDR1 MNHEY, CDR2 SMNVEV (reference sequence). The CDR3 loop is CASIRADTQYF. The DNA of the CDR3 is TGTGCCAGCATTCGCGCAGATACGCAGTATTTT.

This sequence joins TRBV12-5 and TRBJ1-4; unclear D gene. Trimming removed 7 bases at V and 7 bases at J, with 19 bases between. Germline values: CDR1 LGHNT, CDR2 FRNRAP. The CDR3 covers 15 residues. CDR3 nucleotide sequence: TGTGCTAGTGCCTCCCCTCGAGGTGGGAGTGAAAAACTGTTTTTT. It translates to CASASPRGGSEKLFF.

The chain joins TRBV19 to TRBJ1-5, with D perhaps TRBD1 (5 bases). With 4 bases removed from V and 6 bases from J, the gap between germline ends came to 16 bases. The CDR3 has 15 amino acids. Germline CDR1 LNHDA, CDR2 SQIVND (reference sequence). CDR3 protein: CASSTQRTFIQPQHF. CDR3 nucleotide sequence: TGTGCCAGTAGTACCCAAAGGACATTTATTCAGCCCCAGCATTTT.

The chain couples TRBV7-9 to TRBJ2-2; no reliable D call. The CDR3 sequence is 14 residues long. The germline V and J ends were trimmed by 1 base and 3 bases, with 6 bases remaining between them. Germline V gene sequence: CDR1 SEHNR, CDR2 FQNEAQ (reference sequence). The CDR3 nucleotides are TGTGCCAGCAGCTTAGATCCAGACACCGGGGAGCTGTTTTTT. This translates into CASSLDPDTGELFF.

This clone appeared a few times. The chain is built from TRBV30 and TRBJ2-7; a possible D gene is TRBD2 (6 bases). Looked up from germline, CDR1 is GTSNPN and CDR2 is SVGIG (reference sequence). The CDR3 length is 16 residues. V gave up 4 bases and J gave up 2 bases, with 21 bases separating them. The CDR3 coding sequence is TGTGCCTGGACCAAACGACCGGGACTGACTACCTACGAGCAGTACTTC. Translated, it gives CAWTKRPGLTTYEQYF.

The V gene is TRBV11-2, the J gene TRBJ1-4, with 9 bases aligning to TRBD1. V gave up 6 bases and J gave up 1 base; unmatched junction bases: 15. The V gene's germline CDR1 is SGHAT and CDR2 FQNNGV. This CDR3 has 19 residues. The CDR3 DNA follows: TGTGCCAGCAGGCCGACAGGGGGTAGGAGACACCGAACTAATGAAAAACTGTTTTTT. This gives the protein CASRPTGGRRHRTNEKLFF. Variable domain in full (rest from reference TRBV11-2 and TRBJ1-4): EAGVAQSPRYKIIEKRQSVAFWCNPISGHATLYWYQQILGQGPKLLIQFQNNGVVDDSQLPKDRFSAERLKGVDSTLKIQPAKLEDSAVYLCASRPTGGRRHRTNEKLFFGSGTQLSVL.

The chain has TRBV30 and TRBJ1-1; D is perhaps TRBD1 (5 bases). V was shortened by 0 bases and J by 11 bases, with 16 bases between the two germline ends. The CDR3 runs 13 residues. Germline lookup yields CDR1 GTSNPN and CDR2 SVGIG (reference sequence). The CDR3 protein is CAWSVRDSEFAFF. The CDR3 DNA sequence: TGTGCCTGGAGTGTAAGGGACTCCGAGTTTGCTTTCTTT.

V and J are TRBV3-1 (or the pseudogene TRBV3-2) and TRBJ1-1; 8 bases match TRBD1. J was trimmed by 4 bases and V by 6 bases; bases with no gene match: 7. Germline values: CDR1 LGHDT, CDR2 YNNKEL (reference sequence). The CDR3 has 14 amino acids. CDR3 amino acids: CASSLTGVFTEAFF. The CDR3 DNA reads TGTGCCAGCAGTTTGACAGGGGTCTTCACTGAAGCTTTCTTT.